This entry lists 32 T cell receptor beta chains sequenced from one sample in a study of OX40 agonist ivuxolimab in advanced cancers. Libraries were prepared by immunoSEQ multiplex PCR; TCRdb keeps only in-frame clonotypes and omits some of them. This table holds fewer than 20,000 clones, more than 85% found once. This sample comprised CD4+ or CD8+ T cells sorted from blood, obtained in a trial of the OX40 agonist ivuxolimab. Every receptor here comes from an adult with an advanced solid tumor such as melanoma, head and neck, liver or kidney cancer.

The chain combines TRBV27 with TRBJ1-4; 7 bases line up with TRBD1. In germline, CDR1 is MNHEY, CDR2 SMNVEV (reference sequence). After removal of 6 bases from V and 3 bases from J, the junction contained 4 bases not matched to a gene. This CDR3 has 14 residues. The CDR3 nucleotides are TGTGCCAGCAGGACCGACAGGGCTAATGAAAAACTGTTTTTT. Translating gives CASRTDRANEKLFF.

The V gene is TRBV28, the J gene TRBJ2-5; D gene uncertain. The CDR3 length is 12 residues. Between the trimmed V and J ends, which lost 3 bases and 5 bases, there was a span of 7 bases. Germline loops: CDR1 MDHEN, CDR2 SYDVKM. The CDR3 spells CASSFTVETQYF. The CDR3 DNA sequence: TGTGCCAGCAGTTTTACGGTTGAGACCCAGTACTTC.

By share of the sample, this clone is medium-sized. This sequence joins TRBV25-1 and TRBJ1-1; the D is unclear. CDR3 size: 15 residues. Trimming cost V 3 bases and J 0 bases, with 11 bases left between them. CDR1 and CDR2 from the germline V gene are MGHDK and SYGVNS. Here the CDR3 DNA reads TGTGCCAGCAGTGAGGATACCCAGATGAACACTGAAGCTTTCTTT. Translated: CASSEDTQMNTEAFF. The whole variable domain, remainder taken from reference TRBV25-1 and TRBJ1-1, is EADIYQTPRYLVIGTGKKITLECSQTMGHDKMYWYQQDPGMELHLIHYSYGVNSTEKGDLSSESTVSRIRTEHFPLTLESARPSHTSQYLCASSEDTQMNTEAFFGQGTRLTVV.

Turning to this clone: One end of the junction is discordant with germline, which a read error may explain. This rearrangement joins TRBV11-2 to TRBJ2-2; D is unclear. Germline CDR1 and CDR2: SGHAT and FQNNGV. This CDR3 is built from 13 residues. Written as DNA, the CDR3 is TGTGCCAGCAGCTTAGAGAACAGCGGGGAGCTGTTTTTT. It is translated as CASSLENSGELFF.

This clone was seen just once. The CDR3 here is CASSHEEKLFF. Here the CDR3 DNA reads TGTGCCAGCAGCCACGAGGAAAAACTGTTTTTT. The chain links TRBV6-5 to TRBJ1-4; D is unresolved. The germline V gene has CDR1 MNHEY and CDR2 SVGAGI. CDR3 length: 11 amino acids. V lost 6 bases and J 8 bases, leaving 7 bases between the germline ends.

The chain links TRBV5-1 to TRBJ2-7; the D gene is possibly TRBD1 (5 bases). This CDR3 is built from 13 residues. Germline V gives CDR1 SGHRS, CDR2 YFSETQ. The ends were cut back, 0 bases at V and 2 bases at J, with 6 bases in the middle. The CDR3 loop reads CASSLDRTYEQYF. Here the CDR3 DNA reads TGCGCCAGCAGCTTGGACAGGACCTACGAGCAGTACTTC. Looking up the rest from reference TRBV5-1 and TRBJ2-7 gives the full variable domain: KAGVTQTPRYLIKTRGQQVTLSCSPISGHRSVSWYQQTPGQGLQFLFEYFSETQRNKGNFPGRFSGRQFSNSRSEMNVSTLELGDSALYLCASSLDRTYEQYFGPGTRLTVT.

This rearrangement joins TRBV7-3 to TRBJ2-3; 8 bases are a match to TRBD2. The CDR3 is made up of 15 amino acids. Germline CDR1 and CDR2: SGHTA and FQGTGA. V lost 2 bases and J lost 6; bases outside the gene matches: 7. DNA for the CDR3: TGTGCCAGCAGCTTAGGGACTAGTCACACGGATACGCAGTATTTT. Its translation is CASSLGTSHTDTQYF.

The chain recombines TRBV6-1 with TRBJ1-6, with no clear D. Trimming stripped 3 bases from V and 9 bases from J, with 3 bases between. Germline lookup yields CDR1 MNHNS and CDR2 SASEGT. CDR3 length equals 11 residues. This CDR3 is CASSDGSPLHF. The CDR3 DNA reads TGTGCCAGCAGTGACGGTTCACCCCTCCACTTT.

The rearrangement joins TRBV7-9 to TRBJ2-6; perhaps TRBD1 as D (6 bases). This CDR3 is built from 17 residues. V lost 3 bases and J 0 bases, leaving 12 bases between the germline ends. Germline V gene lookup returns CDR1 SEHNR and CDR2 FQNEAQ (reference sequence). The CDR3 DNA is TGTGCCAGCAGCTTCAGGGGCCGGAGCTCTGGGGCCAACGTCCTGACTTTC. Residues: CASSFRGRSSGANVLTF.

The CDR3 DNA follows: TGTGCCAGCAGTGATCAATTAGGTTCATATCAGCCCCAGCATTTT. The encoded protein is CASSDQLGSYQPQHF. The chain couples TRBV25-1 to TRBJ1-5; D is uncertain. The CDR3 is 15 amino acids. V was cut by 3 bases and J by 5 bases, with 14 bases left in between. CDR1 is MGHDK and CDR2 is SYGVNS in the germline V gene.

The rearrangement uses TRBV7-9 and TRBJ2-7, with D tentatively TRBD2 (5 bases). CDR3 length: 16 residues. Germline-derived CDR1 and CDR2 are SEHNR and FQNEAQ (reference sequence). The V and J ends lost 4 bases and 3 bases respectively, with 19 bases between them. Here the CDR3 DNA reads TGTGCCAGCAGCTCGTGGTCGTGGGGAGAGAACTACGAGCAGTACTTC. Encoded protein: CASSSWSWGENYEQYF.

The rearrangement links TRBV6-5 to TRBJ1-5; the match to TRBD1 covers 7 bases. With 8 bases clipped from V and 1 base from J, the junction kept 2 bases outside the gene matches. Germline CDR1 is MNHEY and CDR2 is SVGAGI. The CDR3 extends over 13 amino acids. The CDR3 sequence: CASGTESNQPQHF. In DNA, the CDR3 is TGTGCCAGCGGGACAGAAAGCAATCAGCCCCAGCATTTT.

The rearrangement uses TRBV27 and TRBJ1-6; weak D call: TRBD1 (6 bases). Trimming stripped 5 bases from V and 11 bases from J, with 16 bases between. CDR3 length: 14 residues. Germline CDR1 MNHEY, CDR2 SMNVEV (reference sequence). The CDR3 DNA sequence: TGTGCCAGCAGTCTAGGGGGGATCAAGGCACCCCTCCACTTT. Its translation: CASSLGGIKAPLHF.

This clone was seen a single time. This chain links TRBV4-1 with TRBJ2-7; 10 bases are shared with TRBD1. V shed 0 bases, J shed 4 bases, and the junction held 3 bases outside the gene matches. Germline CDR1 is MGHRA and CDR2 is YSYEKL. The CDR3 has 15 residues. DNA for the CDR3: TGCGCCAGCAGCCAAGAGACAGGGGGCGCGTACGAGCAGTACTTC. Encoded protein: CASSQETGGAYEQYF.

The rearrangement uses TRBV13 and TRBJ2-4, with D uncertain. Trimming removed 5 bases at V and 5 bases at J, with 19 bases between. CDR1 PRHDT and CDR2 FYEKMQ come from the germline V gene (reference sequence). The CDR3 has 16 residues. CDR3 sequence (DNA): TGTGCCAGCAGCCCCCGGACGGAGCTTGGGGAAAACATTCAGTACTTC. Amino acids: CASSPRTELGENIQYF.

This chain connects TRBV6-4 to TRBJ2-6; possible D gene TRBD1, 6 bases. The CDR3 is made up of 17 amino acids. The V end was cut by 4 bases, the J end by 0 bases, with 13 bases between. CDR1 and CDR2 from the germline V gene are MRHNA and SNTAGT. This CDR3 reads CASSGTGHSSGANVLTF. DNA for the CDR3: TGTGCCAGCAGTGGAACGGGACACTCCTCTGGGGCCAACGTCCTGACTTTC.

This chain links TRBV4-1 with TRBJ1-1; 8 bases fit TRBD1. Germline CDR1 and CDR2: MGHRA and YSYEKL. The V gene end was trimmed by 4 bases and the J gene end by 0 bases; junction bases not matched to a gene: 4. CDR3 length equals 15 residues. The CDR3 reads CASSPGQAMNTEAFF. The CDR3 DNA reads as TGCGCCAGCAGCCCGGGACAGGCCATGAACACTGAAGCTTTCTTT.

The J gene is TRBJ2-2, the V gene TRBV27; D is unresolved. This CDR3 has 14 residues. V gave up 2 bases and J gave up 4 bases, with 8 bases separating them. Germline V gives CDR1 MNHEY, CDR2 SMNVEV (reference sequence). The CDR3 spells CASSLGMGTGELFF. The CDR3 nucleotides are TGTGCCAGCAGTTTAGGAATGGGCACCGGGGAGCTGTTTTTT.

The chain couples TRBV27 to TRBJ1-2, with D maybe TRBD1 (6 bases). Trimming shortened V by 5 bases and J by 10 bases, and 17 bases separated the two germline ends. CDR3 length: 13 amino acids. Looked up from germline, CDR1 is MNHEY and CDR2 is SMNVEV (reference sequence). The CDR3 sequence is CASSHRTDLDYTF. In DNA form, the CDR3 reads TGTGCCAGCAGTCACCGGACAGACTTGGACTACACCTTC.

This clone was recorded once. This chain links TRBV30 with TRBJ2-7; tentatively, D is TRBD1 (6 bases). The V end was cut by 2 bases, the J end by 7 bases, with 18 bases between. Germline V CDR1 and CDR2: GTSNPN, SVGIG (reference sequence). The CDR3 sequence is 14 residues long. In DNA form, the CDR3 reads TGTGCCTGGAGTCTGGGCAGGGGCCTACAAGAGCAGTACTTC. It encodes CAWSLGRGLQEQYF.

This clone was detected only once. This CDR3 is CASSVNTGPSPVMNTEAFF. The CDR3 region has the DNA TGTGCCAGCAGCGTAAATACAGGGCCTTCCCCCGTAATGAACACTGAAGCTTTCTTT. The chain employs TRBV9 and TRBJ1-1; tentatively, D is TRBD1 (6 bases). The V gene lost 1 base and the J gene lost 0 bases, with 22 bases spanning the gap. CDR3 length: 19 residues. CDR1 is SGDLS, CDR2 YYNGEE, per germline.

The J gene is TRBJ2-2, the V gene TRBV19; the D is unclear. V gave up 5 bases and J gave up 7 bases, with 8 bases separating them. Germline CDR1 and CDR2: LNHDA and SQIVND (reference sequence). The CDR3 spans 12 residues. In DNA, the CDR3 is TGTGCCAGTAGTGGGGTTCTCGGGGAGCTGTTTTTT. The encoded protein is CASSGVLGELFF.

This chain uses TRBV27 with TRBJ2-7; no firm D call. This CDR3 spans 14 amino acids. Germline CDR1 MNHEY, CDR2 SMNVEV (reference sequence). Trimming took 5 bases from V and 5 from J, leaving 16 bases between them. The CDR3 DNA reads as TGTGCCAGCAGTCTTACCGGGCCCGCCAACGAGCAGTACTTC. Translating gives CASSLTGPANEQYF.

The V gene is TRBV11-2, the J gene TRBJ2-1; D unclear. V was shortened by 1 base and J by 3 bases, with 4 bases between the two germline ends. CDR1 is SGHAT, CDR2 FQNNGV, per germline. The CDR3 is 13 amino acids. The CDR3 reads CASSLGSYNEQFF. The CDR3 region has the DNA TGTGCCAGCAGCTTAGGCAGCTACAATGAGCAGTTCTTC.

The count of this clone is one. V and J are TRBV4-1 and TRBJ2-7; 13 nucleotides align to TRBD2. The J segment lost 0 bases and the V segment lost 5 bases, leaving 13 bases of the junction unmatched. CDR3 length: 19 amino acids. Germline V CDR1 and CDR2: MGHRA, YSYEKL. The CDR3 nucleotides read TGCGCCAGCAGCTTTTTACCGGGACTAGCGGGAAAGAGCTCCTACGAGCAGTACTTC. Translating it yields CASSFLPGLAGKSSYEQYF.

The rearrangement links TRBV27 to TRBJ2-7, with D possibly matching TRBD2 (6 bases). Germline CDR1 and CDR2: MNHEY and SMNVEV (reference sequence). With 6 bases removed from V and 1 base from J, the gap between germline ends came to 13 bases. The CDR3 runs 14 residues. The CDR3: CASSRRDSSYEQYF. CDR3 nucleotides: TGTGCCAGCAGCCGACGGGACTCTTCCTACGAGCAGTACTTC.

This clone has just a few counts. The chain recombines TRBV14 with TRBJ1-2; weak D call: TRBD1 (5 bases). The V end lost 8 bases, the J end lost 6 bases, and 10 bases lay between the germline ends. The CDR3 is 11 residues long. In germline, CDR1 is SGHDN, CDR2 FVKESK. The CDR3 sequence is CASARGDGYTF. Written as DNA, the CDR3 is TGTGCCAGCGCTAGGGGAGATGGCTACACCTTC.

This clone was seen once. This chain joins TRBV5-1 and TRBJ1-2; tentative D call: TRBD1 (6 bases). The CDR3 has 15 amino acids. V was shortened by 4 bases and J by 3 bases, with 16 bases between the two germline ends. Germline V CDR1 and CDR2: SGHRS, YFSETQ. The CDR3 loop reads CASSPTPGAYYGYTF. CDR3 bases: TGCGCCAGCAGCCCCACCCCGGGGGCTTACTATGGCTACACCTTC. The variable domain in full, completed from reference TRBV5-1 and TRBJ1-2, reads KAGVTQTPRYLIKTRGQQVTLSCSPISGHRSVSWYQQTPGQGLQFLFEYFSETQRNKGNFPGRFSGRQFSNSRSEMNVSTLELGDSALYLCASSPTPGAYYGYTFGSGTRLTVV.

J is TRBJ2-3 and V is TRBV27; TRBD2 matches 11 bases. Germline CDR1 is MNHEY and CDR2 is SMNVEV (reference sequence). Trimming took 4 bases from V and 1 from J; bases not matched to a gene: 7. The CDR3 totals 17 residues. The CDR3 sequence: CASSSNILAGGTDTQYF. Here the CDR3 DNA reads TGTGCCAGCAGTTCGAATATACTAGCGGGGGGCACAGATACGCAGTATTTT.

This clone appeared a single time. The chain employs TRBV27 and TRBJ1-1, with 9 bases fitting TRBD1. J gave up 0 bases and V 8 bases, and 1 base lay outside the gene matches. Germline V CDR1 and CDR2: MNHEY, SMNVEV (reference sequence). CDR3 size: 13 residues. For the CDR3, the DNA is TGTGCCAGCGGACAGGGGATGAACACTGAAGCTTTCTTT. Translating it yields CASGQGMNTEAFF.

V usage is TRBV9 and J usage is TRBJ2-7; TRBD1 matches 10 bases. J was trimmed by 2 bases and V by 0 bases; bases with no gene match: 2. The germline V gene encodes CDR1 SGDLS and CDR2 YYNGEE. The CDR3 is 15 residues long. Written as DNA, the CDR3 is TGTGCCAGCAGCGTAGGACAGGGGGCTACCTACGAGCAGTACTTC. This translates into CASSVGQGATYEQYF.

The V gene is TRBV11-2, the J gene TRBJ2-5; no clear D gene. The end of the DNA aligns better with TRBJ2-7, so the J call may be wrong. The germline gives CDR1 SGHAT, CDR2 FQNNGV. There are 12 residues in the CDR3. The CDR3 DNA reads as TGTGCCAGCAGCTTGGCGACCTACGAGCAGTACTTC. It encodes CASSLATYEQYF.